This TCR beta chain appears in the sequencing data of a study of T cell repertoires in cytomegalovirus infection. For the study at large: Indicated by public TCR beta signatures were CMV infection and matching HLA type.

TCRdb called the reads again in MiXCR, with one record for every CDR3 protein. The profile covers some 700,000 distinct CDR3 sequences, with 35% appearing a single time and under 3% taken by the ten largest. CDR1 is MDHEN and CDR2 is SYDVKM in the germline V gene. V dropped 6 bases and J dropped 2 bases, with 7 bases sitting between them. This CDR3 is built from 12 residues. Study conclusions and caveats: Summed frequency of public TCR beta families distinguished CMV carriers with the relevant HLA. Clonotypes of TCR beta that were HLA-C-restricted and CMV-specific dominated the ex vivo response.

Worth noting for this clonotype: Its antigen is not known.

This chain joins TRBV28 and TRBJ2-5; the D is unclear. The receptor comes from a human donor in good health (CMV status not recorded). Some clones in this sample may be carry-over from other donors' samples. Sequencing used PBMCs. The CDR3 nucleotides read TGTGCCAGCAGCTTAATACAAGAGACCCAGTACTTC. The encoded protein is CASSLIQETQYF.